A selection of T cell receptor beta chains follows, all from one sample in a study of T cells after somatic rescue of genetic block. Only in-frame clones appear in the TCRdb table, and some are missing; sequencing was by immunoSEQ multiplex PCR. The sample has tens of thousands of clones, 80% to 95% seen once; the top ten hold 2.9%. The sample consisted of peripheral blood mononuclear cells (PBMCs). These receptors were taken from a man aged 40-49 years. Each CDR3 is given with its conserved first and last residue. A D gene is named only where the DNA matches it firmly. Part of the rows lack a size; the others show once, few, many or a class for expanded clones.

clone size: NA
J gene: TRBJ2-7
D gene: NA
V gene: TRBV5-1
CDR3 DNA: TGCGCCAGCAGCTTGGGGGCAGGGAACGACGAGCAGTACTTC
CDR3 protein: CASSLGAGNDEQYF

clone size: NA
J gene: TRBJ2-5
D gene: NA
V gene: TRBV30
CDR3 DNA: TGTGCCTGGACCCTGGGGGGGGGCCGGTGGGAGACCCAGTACTTC
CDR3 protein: CAWTLGGGRWETQYF

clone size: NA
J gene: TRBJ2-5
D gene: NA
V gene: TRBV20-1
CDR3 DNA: TGCAGTGCCACCCCAAAAGAGACCCAGTACTTC
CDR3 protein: CSATPKETQYF

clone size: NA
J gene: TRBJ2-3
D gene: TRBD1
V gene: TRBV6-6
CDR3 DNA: TGTGCCAGCAAAATAGGGACAGGGGACACAGATACGCAGTATTTT
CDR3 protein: CASKIGTGDTDTQYF

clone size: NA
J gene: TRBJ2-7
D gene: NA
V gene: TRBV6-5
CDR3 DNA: TGTGCCAGCAGTGCACACAGGCCCGGGGCCTACGAGCAGTACTTC
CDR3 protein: CASSAHRPGAYEQYF

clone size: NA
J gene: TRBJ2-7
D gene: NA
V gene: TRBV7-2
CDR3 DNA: TGTGCCAGCAGCTTAGGGCCAGACTACGAGCAGTACTTC
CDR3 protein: CASSLGPDYEQYF

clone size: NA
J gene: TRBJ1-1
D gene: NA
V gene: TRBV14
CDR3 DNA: TGTGCCAGCAGCCAAGTCGGGGGGCAGGTTACTGAAGCTTTCTTT
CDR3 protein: CASSQVGGQVTEAFF

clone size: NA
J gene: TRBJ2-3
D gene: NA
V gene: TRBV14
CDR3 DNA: TGTGCCAGCAGCCGTCTGAATGGACTCAATACGCAGTATTTT
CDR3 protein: CASSRLNGLNTQYF

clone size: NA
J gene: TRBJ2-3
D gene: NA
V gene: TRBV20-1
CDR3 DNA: TGCAGTGCTAAGTTCACAGATACGCAGTATTTT
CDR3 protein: CSAKFTDTQYF

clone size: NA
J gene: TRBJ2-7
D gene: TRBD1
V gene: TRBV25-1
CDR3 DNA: TGTGCCAGCAGTGAACACGGGACAGGGCTCTACGAGCAGTACTTC
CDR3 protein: CASSEHGTGLYEQYF

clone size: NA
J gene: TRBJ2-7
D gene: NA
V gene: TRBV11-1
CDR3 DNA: TGTGCCAGCAGCTTAGGGTTAATGACCTACGAGCAGTACTTC
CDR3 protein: CASSLGLMTYEQYF

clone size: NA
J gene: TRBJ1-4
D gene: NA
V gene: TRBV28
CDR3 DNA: TGTGCCAGCAGGACGGGGGCCTCCACTAATGAAAAACTGTTTTTT
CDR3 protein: CASRTGASTNEKLFF

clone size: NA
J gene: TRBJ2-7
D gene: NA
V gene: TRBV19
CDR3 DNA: TGTGCCAGTAGTATATCGGACTACCGATACGAGCAGTACTTC
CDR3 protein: CASSISDYRYEQYF

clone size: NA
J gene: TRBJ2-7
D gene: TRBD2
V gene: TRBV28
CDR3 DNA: TGTGCCAGCAACCTCGGGAGGCCCTCCTACGAGCAGTACTTC
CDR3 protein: CASNLGRPSYEQYF

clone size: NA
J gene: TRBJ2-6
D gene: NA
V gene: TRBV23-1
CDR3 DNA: TGCGCCAGCAGTCAACGCCGGCCACAAATGACTGGGGCCAACGTCCTGACTTTC
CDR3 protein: CASSQRRPQMTGANVLTF

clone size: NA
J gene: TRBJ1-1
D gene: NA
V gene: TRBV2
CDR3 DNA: TGTGCCAGCAGGGGGGCCTACGAGACCCAGAGCTGGGAAGCTTTCTTT
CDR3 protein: CASRGAYETQSWEAFF

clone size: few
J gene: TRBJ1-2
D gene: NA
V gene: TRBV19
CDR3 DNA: TGTGCCAGCAGACTTGCTGGGGGTGGTATAGATGGCTACACCTTC
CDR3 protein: CASRLAGGGIDGYTF

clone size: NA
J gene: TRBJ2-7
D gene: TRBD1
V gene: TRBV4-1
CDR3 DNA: TGCGCCAGCAGCCGCGGGACAGGCCCCTCGCCCGAGCAGTACTTC
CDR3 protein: CASSRGTGPSPEQYF

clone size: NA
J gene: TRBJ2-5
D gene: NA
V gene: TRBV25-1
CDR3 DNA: TGTGCCAGCAGTGGTGCGGGGGCCCTCGAGACCCAGTACTTC
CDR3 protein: CASSGAGALETQYF

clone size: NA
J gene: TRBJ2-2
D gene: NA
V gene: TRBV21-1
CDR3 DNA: TGTGCCAGCTACCAGGGTGGGGGGGAGCTGTTTTTT
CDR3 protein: CASYQGGGELFF

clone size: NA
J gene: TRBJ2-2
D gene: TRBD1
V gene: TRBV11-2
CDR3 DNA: TGTGCCAGCAGCTTATTTGGACAGGGTATAGGCGGGGAGCTGTTTTTT
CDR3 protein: CASSLFGQGIGGELFF

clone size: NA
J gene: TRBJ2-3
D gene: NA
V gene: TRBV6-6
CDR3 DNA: TGTGCCACGACAAGAACAGATACGCAGTATTTT
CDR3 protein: CATTRTDTQYF

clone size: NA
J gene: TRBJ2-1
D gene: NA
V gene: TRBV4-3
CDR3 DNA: TGCGCCAGCAGCCAAAACAGGTGGGATGAGCAGTTCTTC
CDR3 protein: CASSQNRWDEQFF

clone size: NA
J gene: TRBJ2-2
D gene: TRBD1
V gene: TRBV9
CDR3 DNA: TGTGCCAGCAGCGTCGAACCCGGGACAGGGACCGGGGAGCTGTTTTTT
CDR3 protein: CASSVEPGTGTGELFF

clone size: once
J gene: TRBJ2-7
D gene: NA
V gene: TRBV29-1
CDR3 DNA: TGCAGCGTACCGGGAACGGAGTCCTACGAGCAGTACTTC
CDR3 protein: CSVPGTESYEQYF

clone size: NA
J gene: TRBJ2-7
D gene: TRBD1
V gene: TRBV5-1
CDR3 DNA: TGCGCCAGCAGCTCCTTCGGGGACAGGGTTAACGAGCAGTACTTC
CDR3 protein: CASSSFGDRVNEQYF